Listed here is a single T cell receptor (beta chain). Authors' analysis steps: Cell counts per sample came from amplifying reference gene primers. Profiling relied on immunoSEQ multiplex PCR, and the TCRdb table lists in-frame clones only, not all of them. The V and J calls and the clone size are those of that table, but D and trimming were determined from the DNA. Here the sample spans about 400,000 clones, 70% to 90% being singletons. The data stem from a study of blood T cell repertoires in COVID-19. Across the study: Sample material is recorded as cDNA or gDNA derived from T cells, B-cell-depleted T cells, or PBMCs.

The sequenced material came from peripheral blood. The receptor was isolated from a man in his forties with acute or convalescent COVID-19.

CDR3 bases: TGTGCCAGCCGAACTAGCGGACGCACAGATACGCAGTATTTT. Residues: CASRTSGRTDTQYF. The rearrangement links TRBV3-1 (or the pseudogene TRBV3-2) to TRBJ2-3; 8 bases are a match to TRBD2. From germline, CDR1 is LGHDT and CDR2 YNNKEL (reference sequence). The CDR3 loop spans 14 amino acids. Losses at the gene ends were 8 bases for V and 1 base for J; bases not matched to a gene: 5.